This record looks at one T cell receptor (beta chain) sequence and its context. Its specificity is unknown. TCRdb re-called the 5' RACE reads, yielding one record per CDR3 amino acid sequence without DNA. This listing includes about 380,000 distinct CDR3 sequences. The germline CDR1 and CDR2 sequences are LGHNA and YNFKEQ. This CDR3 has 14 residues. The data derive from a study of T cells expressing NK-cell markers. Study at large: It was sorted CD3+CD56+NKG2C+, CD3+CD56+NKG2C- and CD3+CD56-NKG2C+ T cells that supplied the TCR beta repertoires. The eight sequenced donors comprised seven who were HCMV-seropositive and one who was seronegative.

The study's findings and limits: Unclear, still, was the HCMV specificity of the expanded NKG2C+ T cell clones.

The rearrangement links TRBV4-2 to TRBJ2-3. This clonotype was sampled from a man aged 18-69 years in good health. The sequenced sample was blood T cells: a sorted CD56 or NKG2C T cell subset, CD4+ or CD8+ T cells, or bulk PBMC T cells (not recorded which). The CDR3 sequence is CASSQAANTDTQYF.